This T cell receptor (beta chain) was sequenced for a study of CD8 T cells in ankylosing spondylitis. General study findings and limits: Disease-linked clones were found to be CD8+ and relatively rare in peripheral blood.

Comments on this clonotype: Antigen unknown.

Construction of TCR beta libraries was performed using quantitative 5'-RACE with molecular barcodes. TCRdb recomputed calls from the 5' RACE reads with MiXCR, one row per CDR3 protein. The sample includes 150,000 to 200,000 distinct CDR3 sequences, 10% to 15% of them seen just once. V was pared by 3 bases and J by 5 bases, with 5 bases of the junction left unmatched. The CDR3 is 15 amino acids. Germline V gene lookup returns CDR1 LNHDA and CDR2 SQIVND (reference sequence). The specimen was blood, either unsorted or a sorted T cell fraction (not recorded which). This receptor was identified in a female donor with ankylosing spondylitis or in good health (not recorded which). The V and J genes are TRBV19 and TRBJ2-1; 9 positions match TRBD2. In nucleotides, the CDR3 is TGTGCCAGTAGTATCCGCCCTAGCGGGAACAATGAGCAGTTCTTC. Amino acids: CASSIRPSGNNEQFF.